This T cell receptor (beta chain) is from a study of OX40 agonist ivuxolimab in advanced cancers. Study context: Patients with hepatocellular carcinoma, melanoma, renal cell or head and neck cancer made up the dose-escalation patients. Study outcomes and limitations: Some patients without response likewise showed low normalized clonal expansion.

Notes on this clone: Its cognate antigen is unknown.

Exclusion of a patient followed from autoimmune disease history or systemic immunosuppression. The sampling schedule covered blood at baseline, cycle 4 day 1, and cycle 7 day 1. Repertoires were generated with immunoSEQ multiplex PCR, while TCRdb's copy carries only in-frame clones and drops some. Of roughly 64,000 clones in the sample, roughly nine tenths were seen once. Germline V gene data show CDR1 as MNHNY and CDR2 as SVGAGI (reference sequence). This CDR3 is built from 12 residues. Trimming removed 7 bases at V and 10 bases at J, with 14 bases between. The starting material was CD4+ or CD8+ T cells sorted from blood, obtained in a trial of the OX40 agonist ivuxolimab. The rearrangement uses TRBV6-6 and TRBJ2-1, with D hard to call. This TCR was recovered from an adult with an advanced solid tumor such as melanoma, head and neck, liver or kidney cancer. For the CDR3, the DNA is TGTGCCAGCACCAACTTTCCCGGGGAGCAGTTCTTC. Translating it yields CASTNFPGEQFF.